This T cell receptor beta chain was documented in a study of blood T cell repertoires in COVID-19. About the research overall: COVID-19 samples collected from the United States, Italy and Spain covered acute and convalescent phases. PBMCs, B-cell-depleted T cells, or T cells were the source of the cDNA or gDNA that made up the material.

Germline V CDR1 and CDR2: SGDLS, YYNGEE. V shed 4 bases, J shed 5 bases, and the junction held 7 bases outside the gene matches. This CDR3 is 15 amino acids long. Authors' data handling: How many nucleated cells were present was estimated from reference gene primer amplification. Method: immunoSEQ multiplex PCR; TCRdb's copy keeps in-frame clones and lacks some. V and J calls and clone size follow that table, whereas D and trimming were derived from the DNA. The sample has 200,000 to 250,000 clones; approximately 85% are singletons. The source of this sequence is a man aged 40-50 years with acute or convalescent COVID-19. The J gene is TRBJ1-4, the V gene TRBV9; 8 bases align to TRBD1. The sequenced sample consisted of peripheral blood. CDR3 region: CASSPGTGGNEKLFF. The CDR3 coding sequence is TGTGCCAGCAGCCCCGGGACAGGTGGAAATGAAAAACTGTTTTTT.